This T cell receptor beta chain comes out of a study of T cell responses to AZD1222 COVID-19 vaccine. Study-wide results and caveats: Donors were largely white British and mainly female; clonal diversity was possibly underestimated. CD4 TCRs linked to vaccination spanned spike, dominating at 160-218 and 743-854. Among spike-specific TCRs, nearly half reportedly target unmutated variant regions.

Repertoires were generated with immunoSEQ multiplex PCR, while TCRdb's copy carries only in-frame clones and drops some. The profile shows about 100,000 clones, roughly nine tenths of them singletons. The V gene's germline CDR1 is KGHSH and CDR2 LQKENI. V gave up 4 bases and J gave up 1 base; unmatched junction bases: 1. The CDR3 extends over 14 amino acids. As to this clone: The antigen is undetermined.

This receptor was obtained from an adult in good health. Specimen: peripheral blood, collected on day 0 of AZD1222 vaccination. The V gene is TRBV18, the J gene TRBJ2-5; 9 nucleotides align to TRBD2. The chain's CDR3 is CASSLAGVQETQYF. The CDR3 nucleotides are TGTGCCAGCTCACTAGCGGGGGTCCAAGAGACCCAGTACTTC. Variable domain in full (rest from reference TRBV18 and TRBJ2-5): NAGVMQNPRHLVRRRGQEARLRCSPMKGHSHVYWYRQLPEEGLKFMVYLQKENIIDESGMPKERFSAEFPKEGPSILRIQQVVRGDSAAYFCASSLAGVQETQYFGPGTRLLVL.